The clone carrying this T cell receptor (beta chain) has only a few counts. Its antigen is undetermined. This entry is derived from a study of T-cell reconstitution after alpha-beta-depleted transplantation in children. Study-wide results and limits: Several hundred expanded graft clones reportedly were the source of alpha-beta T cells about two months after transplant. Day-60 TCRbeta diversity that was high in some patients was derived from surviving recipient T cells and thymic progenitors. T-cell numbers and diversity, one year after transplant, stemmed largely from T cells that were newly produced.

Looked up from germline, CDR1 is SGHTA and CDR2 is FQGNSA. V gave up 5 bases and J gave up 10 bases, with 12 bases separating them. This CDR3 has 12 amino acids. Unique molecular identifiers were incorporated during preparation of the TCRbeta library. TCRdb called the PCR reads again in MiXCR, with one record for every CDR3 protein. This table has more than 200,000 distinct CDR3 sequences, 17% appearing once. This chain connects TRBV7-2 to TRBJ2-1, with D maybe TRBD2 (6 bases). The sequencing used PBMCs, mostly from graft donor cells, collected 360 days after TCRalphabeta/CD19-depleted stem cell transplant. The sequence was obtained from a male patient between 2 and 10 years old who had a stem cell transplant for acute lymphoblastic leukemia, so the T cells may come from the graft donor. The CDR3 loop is CASSPTSKEQFF. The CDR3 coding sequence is TGTGCCAGCAGCCCAACTAGCAAAGAGCAGTTCTTC.